The clone carrying this T cell receptor beta chain was counted a single time. The target antigen is unknown. This entry is derived from a study of cytomegalovirus exposure and HLA in healthy donors. Study-level information: About 80 million unique TCR sequences came from HLA-typed donors in an early release.

The study, taken as a whole, reports: Highly shared variants forming one cluster were likely a sequencing artifact.

The PCR used 60 Vbeta and 13 Jbeta primers. Clones were sequenced by immunoSEQ multiplex PCR, and TCRdb holds only the in-frame ones, with some missing. Of over 150,000 clones in the sample, 60% to 75% were seen once. Trimming stripped 3 bases from V and 0 bases from J, with 11 bases between. The CDR3 contains 15 residues. Germline V gene lookup returns CDR1 ENHRY and CDR2 SYGVKD. The chain employs TRBV10-3 and TRBJ1-2; no firm D call. What was sequenced was PBMCs. The sequence came from a woman between 50 and 59 years old in good health and CMV-seropositive. The DNA for the CDR3 is TGTGCCATCAGTGATCCGAAGTTAGCTAACTATGGCTACACCTTC. Amino acid sequence: CAISDPKLANYGYTF.